This T cell receptor (beta chain) emerged from a study of patients and donors after allogeneic stem cell transplantation. This CDR3 has 14 amino acids. From germline, CDR1 is SNHLY and CDR2 FYNNEI. Between the trimmed V and J ends, which lost 6 bases and 11 bases, there was a span of 22 bases. TCRdb used MiXCR to reprocess the RT-PCR reads, holding one entry per CDR3 protein. The sample yields 400,000 to 450,000 distinct CDR3 sequences, 16% seen once. Sample: blood, either unsorted or a sorted T cell fraction (not recorded which). The TCR sequence derives from a human donor who was either an allogeneic HSCT recipient or a stem cell or donor lymphocyte infusion donor (not recorded which). It is not recorded whose cells these are; they may come from a transplant donor. The V call is TRBV2, the J call TRBJ1-1; the D gene is possibly TRBD1 (6 bases). CDR3 sequence reads: CASSPPGGSSLAFF. DNA for the CDR3: TGTGCCAGCAGCCCCCCCGGGGGCTCCTCCTTGGCTTTCTTT.